Described below is a single T cell receptor beta chain sequence and its context. The antigen is undetermined. 60 Vbeta and 13 Jbeta primers were used in PCR. Repertoires were generated with immunoSEQ multiplex PCR, while TCRdb's copy carries only in-frame clones and drops some. The repertoire table contains around 130,000 clones. This specimen comes from a study of cytomegalovirus exposure and HLA in healthy donors. Turning to the study itself: About 200 million T cells yielded 100 million or so unique TCR beta sequences, as an earlier analysis found.

Findings and limits, study-wide: A list of 164 TCR beta chains associated with cytomegalovirus was given. Data from an earlier analysis indicated that most TCR beta V segments were productive either about 87% or about 30% of the time.

This CDR3 has 16 residues. The germline V gene encodes CDR1 SNHLY and CDR2 FYNNEI. The V and J ends lost 5 bases and 6 bases respectively, with 22 bases between them. The sample comprised PBMCs. The sequence derives from a woman between 55 and 75 years old in good health and CMV-seronegative. The chain carries TRBV2 and TRBJ1-1, with D perhaps TRBD1 (5 bases). CDR3: CASSRPRPGRLPEAFF. Written as DNA, the CDR3 is TGTGCCAGCAGTCGCCCGCGCCCAGGGAGGTTACCTGAAGCTTTCTTT.